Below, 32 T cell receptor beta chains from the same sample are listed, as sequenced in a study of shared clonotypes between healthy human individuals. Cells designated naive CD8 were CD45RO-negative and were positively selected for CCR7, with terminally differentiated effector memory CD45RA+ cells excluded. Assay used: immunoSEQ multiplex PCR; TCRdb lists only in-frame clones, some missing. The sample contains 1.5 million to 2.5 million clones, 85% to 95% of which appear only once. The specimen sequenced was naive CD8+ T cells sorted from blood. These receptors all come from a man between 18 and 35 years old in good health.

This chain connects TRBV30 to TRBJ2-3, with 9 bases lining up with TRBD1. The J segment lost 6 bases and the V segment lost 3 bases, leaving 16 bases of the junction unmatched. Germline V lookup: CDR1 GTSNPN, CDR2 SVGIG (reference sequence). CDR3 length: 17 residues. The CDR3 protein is CAWSSPSTGGNRDTQYF. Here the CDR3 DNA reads TGTGCCTGGAGCTCCCCATCCACAGGGGGCAATAGGGATACGCAGTATTTT.

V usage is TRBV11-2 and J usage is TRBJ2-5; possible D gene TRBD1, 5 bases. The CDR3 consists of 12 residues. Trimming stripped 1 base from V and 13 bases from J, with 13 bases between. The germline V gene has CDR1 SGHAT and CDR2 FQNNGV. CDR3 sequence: CASSLVNAGPYF. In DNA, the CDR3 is TGTGCCAGCAGCTTAGTAAACGCAGGGCCGTACTTC.

DNA for the CDR3: TGTGCCAGCAGTTTGGCGGGACTACGCTCTAGCGAGCAGTACTTC. As protein: CASSLAGLRSSEQYF. The V gene is TRBV27, the J gene TRBJ2-7; 7 bases are a match to TRBD2. The CDR3 runs 15 residues. With 3 bases clipped from V and 6 bases from J, the junction kept 11 bases outside the gene matches. Germline V gene sequence: CDR1 MNHEY, CDR2 SMNVEV (reference sequence).

DNA for the CDR3: TGTGCCAGCAGTTACTCTAAGTCTCGAGAGACCCAGTACTTC. The encoded protein is CASSYSKSRETQYF. The J gene is TRBJ2-5, the V gene TRBV6-6; D uncertain. CDR3 length: 14 amino acids. The V and J ends lost 0 bases and 4 bases respectively, with 9 bases between them. Germline CDR1 is MNHNY and CDR2 is SVGAGI (reference sequence).

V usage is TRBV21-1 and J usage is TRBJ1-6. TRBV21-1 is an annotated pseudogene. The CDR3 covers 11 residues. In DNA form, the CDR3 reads TGTGCCAACAGAGGTGATTCACCCCTCCACTTT. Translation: CANRGDSPLHF.

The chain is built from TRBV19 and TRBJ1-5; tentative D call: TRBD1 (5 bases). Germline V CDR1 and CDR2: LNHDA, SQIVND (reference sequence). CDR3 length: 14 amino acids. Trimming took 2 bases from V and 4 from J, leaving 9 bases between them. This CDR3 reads CASSIKGWNQPQHF. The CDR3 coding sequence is TGTGCCAGTAGTATAAAGGGGTGGAATCAGCCCCAGCATTTT.

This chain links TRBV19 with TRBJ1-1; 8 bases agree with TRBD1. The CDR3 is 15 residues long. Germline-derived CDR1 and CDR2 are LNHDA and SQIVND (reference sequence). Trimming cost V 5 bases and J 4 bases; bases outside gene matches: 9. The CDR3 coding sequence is TGTGCCAGTAGTCTCGCTCGGACAGGGATCACTGAAGCTTTCTTT. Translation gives CASSLARTGITEAFF.

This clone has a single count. Written as DNA, the CDR3 is TGTGCCAGCAGCCAAAACCCGGGGACAGCCCAAGAGACCCAGTACTTC. Protein product: CASSQNPGTAQETQYF. The rearrangement uses TRBV9 and TRBJ2-5, with 7 bases fitting TRBD1. The CDR3 runs to 16 residues. Germline-derived CDR1 and CDR2 are SGDLS and YYNGEE. V dropped 4 bases and J dropped 1; count of bases not matched to a gene: 10.

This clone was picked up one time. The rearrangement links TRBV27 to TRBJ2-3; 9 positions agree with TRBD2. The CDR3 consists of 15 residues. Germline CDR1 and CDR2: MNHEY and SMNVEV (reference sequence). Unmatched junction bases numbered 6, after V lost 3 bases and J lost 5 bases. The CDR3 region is CASSFSVAGEDTQYF. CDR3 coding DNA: TGTGCCAGCAGTTTCTCGGTAGCGGGGGAAGATACGCAGTATTTT.

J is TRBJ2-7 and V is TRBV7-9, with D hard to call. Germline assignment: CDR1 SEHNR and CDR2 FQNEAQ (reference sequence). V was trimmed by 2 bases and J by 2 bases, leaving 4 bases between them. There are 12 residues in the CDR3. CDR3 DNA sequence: TGTGCCAGCAGCTTACCAACCTACGAGCAGTACTTC. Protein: CASSLPTYEQYF.

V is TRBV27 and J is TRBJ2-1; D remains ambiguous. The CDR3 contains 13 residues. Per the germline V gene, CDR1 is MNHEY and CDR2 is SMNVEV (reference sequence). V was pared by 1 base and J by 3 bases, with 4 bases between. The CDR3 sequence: CASSLFDYNEQFF. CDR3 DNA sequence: TGTGCCAGCAGTTTATTCGACTACAATGAGCAGTTCTTC.

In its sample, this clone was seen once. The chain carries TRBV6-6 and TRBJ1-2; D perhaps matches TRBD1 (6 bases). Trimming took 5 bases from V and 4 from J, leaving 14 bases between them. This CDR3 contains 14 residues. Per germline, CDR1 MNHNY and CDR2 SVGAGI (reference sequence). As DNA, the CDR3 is TGTGCCAGCAGTGCCCCGGACAGATCCTATGGCTACACCTTC. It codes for CASSAPDRSYGYTF.

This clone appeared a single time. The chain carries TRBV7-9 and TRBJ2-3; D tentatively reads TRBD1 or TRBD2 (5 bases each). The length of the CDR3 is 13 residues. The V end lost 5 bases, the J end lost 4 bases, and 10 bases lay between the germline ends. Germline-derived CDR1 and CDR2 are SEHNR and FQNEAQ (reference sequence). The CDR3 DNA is TGTGCCAGCAGCCGGGACGGGGCAGATACGCAGTATTTT. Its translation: CASSRDGADTQYF.

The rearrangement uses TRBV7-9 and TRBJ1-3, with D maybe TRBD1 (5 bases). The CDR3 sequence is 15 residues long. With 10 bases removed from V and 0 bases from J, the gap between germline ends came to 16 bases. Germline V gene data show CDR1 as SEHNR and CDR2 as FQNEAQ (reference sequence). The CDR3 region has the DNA TGTGCCACCGCCCCGGCAGGGAGCTCTGGAAACACCATATATTTT. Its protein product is CATAPAGSSGNTIYF.

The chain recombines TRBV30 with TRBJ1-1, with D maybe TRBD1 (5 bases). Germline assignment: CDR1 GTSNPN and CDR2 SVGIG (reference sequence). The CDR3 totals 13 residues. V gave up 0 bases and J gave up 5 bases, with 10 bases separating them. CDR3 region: CAWSVGSGTEAFF. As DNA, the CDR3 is TGTGCCTGGAGTGTAGGTTCAGGGACTGAAGCTTTCTTT.

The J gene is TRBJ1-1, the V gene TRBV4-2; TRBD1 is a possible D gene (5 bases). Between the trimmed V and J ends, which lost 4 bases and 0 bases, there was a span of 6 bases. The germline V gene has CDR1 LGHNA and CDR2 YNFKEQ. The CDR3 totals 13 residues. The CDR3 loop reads CASSPTVNTEAFF. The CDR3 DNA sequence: TGTGCCAGCAGCCCGACAGTGAACACTGAAGCTTTCTTT.

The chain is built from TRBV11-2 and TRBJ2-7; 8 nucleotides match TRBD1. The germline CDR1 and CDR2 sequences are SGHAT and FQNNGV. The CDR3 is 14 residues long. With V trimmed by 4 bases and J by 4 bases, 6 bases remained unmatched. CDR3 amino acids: CASSYWTGMYEQYF. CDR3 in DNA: TGTGCCAGCAGCTACTGGACAGGGATGTACGAGCAGTACTTC. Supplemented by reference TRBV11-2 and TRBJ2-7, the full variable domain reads EAGVAQSPRYKIIEKRQSVAFWCNPISGHATLYWYQQILGQGPKLLIQFQNNGVVDDSQLPKDRFSAERLKGVDSTLKIQPAKLEDSAVYLCASSYWTGMYEQYFGPGTRLTVT.

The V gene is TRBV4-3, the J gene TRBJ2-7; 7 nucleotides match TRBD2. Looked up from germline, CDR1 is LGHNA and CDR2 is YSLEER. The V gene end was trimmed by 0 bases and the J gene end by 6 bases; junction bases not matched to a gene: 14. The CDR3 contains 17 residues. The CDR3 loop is CASSQDRVGGAQGEQYF. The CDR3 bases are TGCGCCAGCAGCCAAGATAGAGTGGGAGGGGCTCAGGGCGAGCAGTACTTC.

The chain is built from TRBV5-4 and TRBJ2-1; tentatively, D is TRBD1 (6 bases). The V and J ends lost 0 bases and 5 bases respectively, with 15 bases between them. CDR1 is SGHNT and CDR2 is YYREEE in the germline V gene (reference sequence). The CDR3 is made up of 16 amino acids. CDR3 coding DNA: TGTGCCAGCAGCTTGGTTGAGGGGGTGAAAGACAATGAGCAGTTCTTC. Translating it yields CASSLVEGVKDNEQFF.

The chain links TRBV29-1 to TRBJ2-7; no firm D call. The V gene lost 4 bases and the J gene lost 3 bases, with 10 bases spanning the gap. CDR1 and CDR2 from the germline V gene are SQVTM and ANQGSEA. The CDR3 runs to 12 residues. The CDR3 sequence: CSVAAVDYEQYF. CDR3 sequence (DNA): TGCAGCGTTGCGGCAGTAGACTACGAGCAGTACTTC.

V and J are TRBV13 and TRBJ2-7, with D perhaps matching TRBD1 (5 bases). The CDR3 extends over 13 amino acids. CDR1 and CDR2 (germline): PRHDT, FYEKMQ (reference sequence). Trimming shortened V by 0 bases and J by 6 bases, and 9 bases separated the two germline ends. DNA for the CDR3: TGTGCCAGCAGCTTAGGTCAGGGTCGCGAGCAGTACTTC. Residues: CASSLGQGREQYF.

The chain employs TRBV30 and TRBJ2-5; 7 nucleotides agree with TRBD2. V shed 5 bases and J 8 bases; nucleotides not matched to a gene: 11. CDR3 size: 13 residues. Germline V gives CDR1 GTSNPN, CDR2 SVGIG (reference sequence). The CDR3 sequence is CAWGEGYGDTQYF. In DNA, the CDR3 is TGTGCCTGGGGGGAGGGGTACGGCGACACCCAGTACTTC. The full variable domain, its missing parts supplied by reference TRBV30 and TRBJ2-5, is SQTIHQWPATLVQPVGSPLSLECTVEGTSNPNLYWYRQAAGRGLQLLFYSVGIGQISSEVPQNLSASRPQDRQFILSSKKLLLSDSGFYLCAWGEGYGDTQYFGPGTRLLVL.

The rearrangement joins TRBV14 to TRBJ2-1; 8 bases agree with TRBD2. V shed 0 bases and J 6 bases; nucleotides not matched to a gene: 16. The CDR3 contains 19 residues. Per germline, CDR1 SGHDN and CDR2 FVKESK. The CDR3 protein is CASSQDYTGAGAQVNEQFF. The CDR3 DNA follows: TGTGCCAGCAGCCAAGACTATACGGGAGCGGGAGCACAGGTCAATGAGCAGTTCTTC.

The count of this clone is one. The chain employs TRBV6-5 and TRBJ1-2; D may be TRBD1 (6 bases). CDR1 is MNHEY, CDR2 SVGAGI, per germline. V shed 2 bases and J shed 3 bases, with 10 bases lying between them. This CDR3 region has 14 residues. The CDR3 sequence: CASSYREGDYGYTF. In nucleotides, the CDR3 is TGTGCCAGCAGTTACCGGGAGGGGGACTATGGCTACACCTTC.

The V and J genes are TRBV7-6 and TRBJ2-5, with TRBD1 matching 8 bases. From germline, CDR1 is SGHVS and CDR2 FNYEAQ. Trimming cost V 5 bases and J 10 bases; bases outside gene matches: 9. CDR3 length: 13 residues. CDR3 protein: CASSPGQGDYQYF. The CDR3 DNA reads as TGTGCCAGCAGCCCCGGACAGGGCGACTACCAGTACTTC.

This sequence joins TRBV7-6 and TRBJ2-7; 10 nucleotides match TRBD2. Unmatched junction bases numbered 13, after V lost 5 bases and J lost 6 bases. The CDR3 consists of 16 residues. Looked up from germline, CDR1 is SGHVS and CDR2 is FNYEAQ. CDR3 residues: CASSRGLAEEGSEQYF. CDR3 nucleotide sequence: TGTGCCAGCAGCCGAGGACTAGCGGAAGAGGGGAGCGAGCAGTACTTC.

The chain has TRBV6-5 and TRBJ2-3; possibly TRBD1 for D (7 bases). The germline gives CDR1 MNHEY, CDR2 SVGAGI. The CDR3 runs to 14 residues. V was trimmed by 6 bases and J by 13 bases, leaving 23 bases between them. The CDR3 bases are TGTGCCAGCAGCCCCACGGAGGGGGCTACCGGGGAGTATTTT. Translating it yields CASSPTEGATGEYF.

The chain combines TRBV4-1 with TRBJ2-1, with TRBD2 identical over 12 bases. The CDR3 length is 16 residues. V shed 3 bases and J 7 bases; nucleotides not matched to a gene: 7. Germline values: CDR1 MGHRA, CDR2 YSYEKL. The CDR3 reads CASSHPATSGGNEQFF. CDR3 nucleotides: TGCGCCAGCAGCCATCCCGCGACTAGCGGGGGTAATGAGCAGTTCTTC.

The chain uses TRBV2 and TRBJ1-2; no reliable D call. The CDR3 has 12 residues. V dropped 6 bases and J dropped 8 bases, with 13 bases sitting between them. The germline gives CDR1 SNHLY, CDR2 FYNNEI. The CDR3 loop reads CASRDHPEGYTF. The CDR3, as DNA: TGTGCCAGCAGGGACCATCCGGAGGGCTACACCTTC.

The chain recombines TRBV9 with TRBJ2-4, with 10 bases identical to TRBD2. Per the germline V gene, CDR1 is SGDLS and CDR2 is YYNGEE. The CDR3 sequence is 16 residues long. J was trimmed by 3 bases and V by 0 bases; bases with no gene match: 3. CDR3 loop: CASSVVLAGVKNIQYF. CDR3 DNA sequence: TGTGCCAGCAGCGTAGTGCTAGCGGGGGTCAAAAACATTCAGTACTTC. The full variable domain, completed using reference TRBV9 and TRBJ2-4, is DSGVTQTPKHLITATGQRVTLRCSPRSGDLSVYWYQQSLDQGLQFLIQYYNGEERAKGNILERFSAQQFPDLHSELNLSSLELGDSALYFCASSVVLAGVKNIQYFGAGTRLSVL.

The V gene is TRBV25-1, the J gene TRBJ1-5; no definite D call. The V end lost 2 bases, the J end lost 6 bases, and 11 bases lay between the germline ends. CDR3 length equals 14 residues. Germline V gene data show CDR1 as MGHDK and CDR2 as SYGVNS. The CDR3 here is CASSEGGRTQPQHF. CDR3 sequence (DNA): TGTGCCAGCAGTGAAGGCGGCAGAACTCAGCCCCAGCATTTT.

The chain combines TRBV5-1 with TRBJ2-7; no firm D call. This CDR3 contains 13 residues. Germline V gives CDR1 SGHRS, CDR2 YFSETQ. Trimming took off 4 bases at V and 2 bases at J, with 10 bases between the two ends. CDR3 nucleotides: TGCGCCAGCAGCGTAGGGATTGCCTACGAGCAGTACTTC. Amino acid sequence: CASSVGIAYEQYF. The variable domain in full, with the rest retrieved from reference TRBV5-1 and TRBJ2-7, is KAGVTQTPRYLIKTRGQQVTLSCSPISGHRSVSWYQQTPGQGLQFLFEYFSETQRNKGNFPGRFSGRQFSNSRSEMNVSTLELGDSALYLCASSVGIAYEQYFGPGTRLTVT.